The next 21 T cell receptor beta chains were all read from a single sample in a study of OX40 agonist ivuxolimab in advanced cancers. Sequencing was performed with immunoSEQ multiplex PCR; in TCRdb, only in-frame clones are kept and a portion is missing. Of more than 45,000 clones listed, approximately 86% are singletons. Specimen: CD4+ or CD8+ T cells sorted from blood, collected in a trial of the OX40 agonist ivuxolimab. These receptors were collected from an adult with an advanced solid tumor such as melanoma, head and neck, liver or kidney cancer.

Turning to this clone: Compared with germline, one end of the junction differs, possibly owing to a read error. The V call is TRBV7-7, the J call TRBJ2-5; unclear D gene. Germline V lookup: CDR1 SSHAT, CDR2 FNYEAQ (reference sequence). The CDR3 sequence is 15 residues long. As DNA, the CDR3 is TGTGCTAGCAGCTTCCAGGACCTTCACCAAGAGACCCAGTACTTC. Translating gives CASSFQDLHQETQYF.

The chain joins TRBV6-5 to TRBJ1-4; 8 bases agree with TRBD1. Looked up from germline, CDR1 is MNHEY and CDR2 is SVGAGI. The trim removed 6 bases at V and 8 bases at J, leaving 2 bases unmatched. The CDR3 spans 12 residues. The DNA for the CDR3 is TGTGCCAGCAGCGACAGGGGAGAAAAACTGTTTTTT. Protein: CASSDRGEKLFF.

J is TRBJ2-2 and V is TRBV7-2; D unresolved. The ends were cut back, 4 bases at V and 6 bases at J, with 15 bases in the middle. This CDR3 region has 15 residues. Looked up from germline, CDR1 is SGHTA and CDR2 is FQGNSA. The CDR3 sequence is CASSSRTVWPGELFF. The CDR3 nucleotides read TGTGCCAGCAGCTCGCGGACGGTTTGGCCCGGGGAGCTGTTTTTT.

This rearrangement joins TRBV11-2 to TRBJ1-2, with a tentative D call TRBD1 (6 bases). This CDR3 spans 15 amino acids. From germline, CDR1 is SGHAT and CDR2 FQNNGV. V was pared by 5 bases and J by 4 bases, with 17 bases between. The chain's CDR3 is CASSPQGRPLYGYTF. For the CDR3, the DNA is TGTGCCAGCAGCCCTCAGGGGCGGCCCCTCTATGGCTACACCTTC.

V gene TRBV4-2 combines with J gene TRBJ2-6, with TRBD1 matching 10 bases. Trimming at V came to 3 bases and at J to 2 bases, leaving 1 base not matched to a gene. This CDR3 spans 16 amino acids. Germline V gene sequence: CDR1 LGHNA, CDR2 YNFKEQ. The CDR3 DNA reads TGTGCCAGCAGCCAGGACAGGGGGGCTGGGGCCAACGTCCTGACTTTC. Its protein is CASSQDRGAGANVLTF.

V and J are TRBV6-5 and TRBJ1-2, with 8 bases matching TRBD1. The CDR3 runs 15 residues. Germline values: CDR1 MNHEY, CDR2 SVGAGI. J was trimmed by 4 bases and V by 5 bases; bases with no gene match: 9. The CDR3 DNA reads TGTGCCAGCAGTCCAACCACAGGGGGAATCTATGGCTACACCTTC. Amino acid sequence: CASSPTTGGIYGYTF.

This clone was observed once. This sequence joins TRBV7-6 and TRBJ1-1; weak D call: TRBD1 (5 bases). V was trimmed by 1 base and J by 0 bases, leaving 9 bases between them. The CDR3 is 15 residues long. Germline V lookup: CDR1 SGHVS, CDR2 FNYEAQ. This CDR3 is CASSLGGSLNTEAFF. The CDR3 nucleotides read TGTGCCAGCAGCTTAGGGGGGAGCTTGAACACTGAAGCTTTCTTT.

V gene TRBV30 combines with J gene TRBJ1-1; the D gene is possibly TRBD1 (6 bases). Germline values: CDR1 GTSNPN, CDR2 SVGIG (reference sequence). This CDR3 is 11 amino acids long. Trimming removed 5 bases from V and 10 bases from J, with 14 bases in between. CDR3 coding DNA: TGTGCCTGGTCGGCCGGGGGGCGAGCTTTCTTT. Translated: CAWSAGGRAFF.

This chain joins TRBV9 and TRBJ2-3, with TRBD1 as a possible D gene (6 bases). V dropped 3 bases and J dropped 7 bases, with 9 bases sitting between them. The CDR3 contains 12 residues. Per germline, CDR1 SGDLS and CDR2 YYNGEE. In nucleotides, the CDR3 is TGTGCCAGCAGCGAGGACAGCCATACGCAGTATTTT. This encodes CASSEDSHTQYF. Full variable domain (missing parts from reference TRBV9 and TRBJ2-3): DSGVTQTPKHLITATGQRVTLRCSPRSGDLSVYWYQQSLDQGLQFLIQYYNGEERAKGNILERFSAQQFPDLHSELNLSSLELGDSALYFCASSEDSHTQYFGPGTRLTVL.

The J gene is TRBJ1-5, the V gene TRBV5-6, with TRBD1 matching 7 bases. The CDR3 totals 14 residues. Germline V gene sequence: CDR1 SGHDT, CDR2 YYEEEE. Germline trimming cut 4 bases from V and 4 bases from J; bases unmatched to any gene: 5. CDR3 in DNA: TGTGCCAGCAGCCGACGACAGGGAAATCAGCCCCAGCATTTT. This gives the protein CASSRRQGNQPQHF.

This chain connects TRBV19 to TRBJ2-2, with 8 positions matching TRBD2. V shed 5 bases, J shed 3 bases, and the junction held 2 bases outside the gene matches. The CDR3 runs 14 residues. In germline, CDR1 is LNHDA, CDR2 SQIVND (reference sequence). The CDR3 region is CASSSAGDTGELFF. CDR3 DNA: TGTGCCAGTAGTTCAGCGGGGGACACCGGGGAGCTGTTTTTT.

J is TRBJ2-1 and V is TRBV6-5; the match to TRBD2 covers 13 bases. The CDR3 extends over 15 amino acids. From germline, CDR1 is MNHEY and CDR2 SVGAGI. With V trimmed by 6 bases and J by 8 bases, 7 bases remained unmatched. Here the CDR3 DNA reads TGTGCCAGCAGAGCTCCTGGACTAGCGGGGGATGAGCAGTTCTTC. It is translated as CASRAPGLAGDEQFF.

This clone was seen a handful of times. The chain employs TRBV19 and TRBJ1-5; 9 bases fit TRBD1. CDR1 is LNHDA, CDR2 SQIVND, per germline (reference sequence). CDR3 length: 16 amino acids. The V gene end was trimmed by 4 bases and the J gene end by 0 bases; junction bases not matched to a gene: 4. The CDR3 loop is CASSKPGQGSNQPQHF. CDR3 DNA sequence: TGTGCCAGTAGTAAACCGGGACAGGGTAGCAATCAGCCCCAGCATTTT. Filled out from reference TRBV19 and TRBJ1-5, the complete variable domain reads DGGITQSPKYLFRKEGQNVTLSCEQNLNHDAMYWYRQDPGQGLRLIYYSQIVNDFQKGDIAEGYSVSREKKESFPLTVTSAQKNPTAFYLCASSKPGQGSNQPQHFGDGTRLSIL.

This chain joins TRBV14 and TRBJ2-3; tentative D call: TRBD2 (6 bases). There are 15 residues in the CDR3. The germline V gene encodes CDR1 SGHDN and CDR2 FVKESK. V was clipped by 1 base and J by 2 bases, with 10 bases between them. CDR3 sequence: CASSQVGGSTDTQYF. The CDR3 DNA sequence: TGTGCCAGCAGCCAAGTCGGGGGTTCCACAGATACGCAGTATTTT. Full variable domain (rest looked up from reference TRBV14 and TRBJ2-3): EAGVTQFPSHSVIEKGQTVTLRCDPISGHDNLYWYRRVMGKEIKFLLHFVKESKQDESGMPNNRFLAERTGGTYSTLKVQPAELEDSGVYFCASSQVGGSTDTQYFGPGTRLTVL.

This rearrangement joins TRBV6-1 to TRBJ2-7; D not resolved. CDR1 and CDR2 from the germline V gene are MNHNS and SASEGT. The CDR3 is made up of 15 amino acids. V gave up 2 bases and J gave up 3 bases, with 14 bases separating them. The CDR3 sequence: CASSETPKKDYEQYF. The CDR3 nucleotides are TGTGCCAGCAGTGAAACTCCCAAGAAGGACTACGAGCAGTACTTC.

This clone has a handful of counts. V gene TRBV7-6 combines with J gene TRBJ2-3; D might be TRBD2 (5 bases). V was clipped by 1 base and J by 7 bases, with 12 bases between them. The CDR3 consists of 14 residues. Germline V gene sequence: CDR1 SGHVS, CDR2 FNYEAQ. In DNA form, the CDR3 reads TGTGCCAGCAGCTTAGAACGGGGTATATATACGCAGTATTTT. Its protein is CASSLERGIYTQYF.

The chain carries TRBV7-3 and TRBJ1-1, with no clear D. CDR3 length: 13 amino acids. Deletions cut 7 bases from V and 0 bases from J, with 9 bases between. Germline CDR1 SGHTA, CDR2 FQGTGA. The CDR3 here is CASKRNMNTEAFF. The CDR3 nucleotides are TGTGCCAGCAAGAGAAATATGAACACTGAAGCTTTCTTT. Based on the CDR3 plus reference TRBV7-3 and TRBJ1-1, the full variable domain is GAGVSQTPSNKVTEKGKYVELRCDPISGHTALYWYRQSLGQGPEFLIYFQGTGAADDSGLPNDRFFAVRPEGSVSTLKIQRTERGDSAVYLCASKRNMNTEAFFGQGTRLTVV.

This sequence joins TRBV29-1 and TRBJ1-4; TRBD1 agrees at 10 bases. In germline, CDR1 is SQVTM, CDR2 ANQGSEA. CDR3 size: 13 residues. V was clipped by 6 bases and J by 7 bases; unmatched bases: 5. The CDR3 region is CSVPGQGLEKLFF. The CDR3 DNA is TGCAGCGTACCGGGACAGGGGCTTGAAAAACTGTTTTTT.

The chain carries TRBV2 and TRBJ2-5, with 10 bases matching TRBD1. The CDR3 spans 16 residues. CDR1 is SNHLY and CDR2 is FYNNEI in the germline V gene. Trimming cost V 6 bases and J 5 bases; bases outside gene matches: 12. The CDR3 loop reads CASSSRDRGLWETQYF. The CDR3, as DNA: TGTGCCAGCAGCTCAAGGGACAGGGGTTTGTGGGAGACCCAGTACTTC.

V usage is TRBV7-6 and J usage is TRBJ1-6; the D gene is possibly TRBD1 (5 bases). The CDR3 totals 14 residues. CDR1 is SGHVS, CDR2 FNYEAQ, per germline. Trimming pared 5 bases from V and 7 bases from J, leaving 12 bases between. Written as DNA, the CDR3 is TGTGCCAGCAGCCAACAGGTGGGGAATTCACCCCTCCACTTT. Encoded protein: CASSQQVGNSPLHF.

The chain joins TRBV5-1 to TRBJ2-1; no reliable D call. The germline gives CDR1 SGHRS, CDR2 YFSETQ. This CDR3 has 12 amino acids. V dropped 3 bases and J dropped 6 bases, with 7 bases sitting between them. CDR3 in amino acids: CASSSPGNEQFF. The CDR3 nucleotides read TGCGCCAGCAGCTCGCCTGGCAATGAGCAGTTCTTC.